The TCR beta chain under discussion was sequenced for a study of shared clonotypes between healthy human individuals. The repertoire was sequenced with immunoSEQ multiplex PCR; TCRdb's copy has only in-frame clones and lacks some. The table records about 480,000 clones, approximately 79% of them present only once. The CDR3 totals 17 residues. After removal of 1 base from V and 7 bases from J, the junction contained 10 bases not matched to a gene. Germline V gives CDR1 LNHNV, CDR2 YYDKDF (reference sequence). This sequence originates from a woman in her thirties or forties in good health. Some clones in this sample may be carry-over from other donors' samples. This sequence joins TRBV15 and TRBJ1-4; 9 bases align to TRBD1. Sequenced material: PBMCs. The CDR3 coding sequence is TGTGCCACCAGCAGAGCTAGGGGACAGGGCTTAAGTGAAAAACTGTTTTTT. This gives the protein CATSRARGQGLSEKLFF.